The 5 T cell receptor beta chains in this list originate from one sample, sequenced in a study of T-cell reconstitution after alpha-beta-depleted transplantation in children. The authors prepared the TCRbeta library with unique molecular identifiers. TCRdb reanalysed the PCR reads using MiXCR and keeps one entry per CDR3 protein. The top ten clones hold around 2% of a sample with a few hundred thousand distinct CDR3 sequences, 13% of them seen once. Sequenced here: PBMCs, mostly from graft donor cells, sampled 360 days after TCRalphabeta/CD19-depleted stem cell transplant. The receptor set was obtained from a male patient between 5 and 17 years old who had a stem cell transplant for acute myeloid leukemia, so the T cells may come from the graft donor.

This clonotype occurred a few times. The rearrangement links TRBV28 to TRBJ2-7, with 11 bases that match TRBD1. The CDR3 covers 16 residues. The V gene's germline CDR1 is MDHEN and CDR2 SYDVKM. J was trimmed by 2 bases and V by 3 bases; bases with no gene match: 6. The CDR3 nucleotides read TGTGCCAGCAGTTTTCGGGACAGGGGGTTTCCCTACGAGCAGTACTTC. Translation gives CASSFRDRGFPYEQYF. Variable domain in full (rest from reference TRBV28 and TRBJ2-7): DVKVTQSSRYLVKRTGEKVFLECVQDMDHENMFWYRQDPGLGLRLIYFSYDVKMKEKGDIPEGYSVSREKKERFSLILESASTNQTSMYLCASSFRDRGFPYEQYFGPGTRLTVT.

This chain uses TRBV12-3 or TRBV12-4 with TRBJ2-7; D tentatively reads TRBD1 or TRBD2 (6 bases each). V was shortened by 6 bases and J by 3 bases, with 12 bases between the two germline ends. The CDR3 has 13 residues. CDR3 bases: TGTGCCAGCAGGAGTGGGGGGCTCTACGAGCAGTACTTC. Encoded protein: CASRSGGLYEQYF.

The table lists this clonotype with many counts. This chain joins TRBV6-2 or TRBV6-3 and TRBJ2-1; 16 bases are a match to TRBD2. Germline V CDR1 and CDR2: MNHEY, SVGEGT. The CDR3 totals 19 residues. J gave up 8 bases and V 6 bases, and 16 bases lay outside the gene matches. CDR3 region: CASSVFGLRGTSGRDEQFF. The CDR3 DNA sequence: TGTGCCAGCAGCGTCTTCGGGTTAAGAGGGACTAGCGGGAGGGATGAGCAGTTCTTC.

This chain uses TRBV4-3 with TRBJ1-4; the D gene is possibly TRBD1 (6 bases). Germline CDR1 LGHNA, CDR2 YSLEER. Trimming left V 0 bases short and J 7 bases short, with 12 bases between. The CDR3 consists of 15 residues. CDR3: CASSQDRGGPEKLFF. CDR3 nucleotides: TGCGCCAGCAGCCAAGATCGCGGGGGCCCTGAAAAACTGTTTTTT.

J is TRBJ1-1 and V is TRBV29-1; 8 positions agree with TRBD1. Germline trimming cut 6 bases from V and 11 bases from J; bases unmatched to any gene: 8. The germline gives CDR1 SQVTM, CDR2 ANQGSEA. This CDR3 is built from 11 residues. The CDR3 nucleotides read TGCAGCGTCGTCAGGGGGCGCGGCGCTTTCTTT. As protein: CSVVRGRGAFF.